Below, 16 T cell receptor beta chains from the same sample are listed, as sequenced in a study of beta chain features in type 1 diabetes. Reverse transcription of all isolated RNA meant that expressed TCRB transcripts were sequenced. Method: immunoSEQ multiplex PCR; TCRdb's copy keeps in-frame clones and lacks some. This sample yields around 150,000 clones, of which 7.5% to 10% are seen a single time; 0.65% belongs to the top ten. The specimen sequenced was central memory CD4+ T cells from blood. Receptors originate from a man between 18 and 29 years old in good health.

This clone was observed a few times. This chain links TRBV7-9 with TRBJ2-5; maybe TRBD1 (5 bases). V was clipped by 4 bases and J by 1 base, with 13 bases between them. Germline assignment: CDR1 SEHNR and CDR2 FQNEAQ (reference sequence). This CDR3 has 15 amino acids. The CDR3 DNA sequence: TGTGCCAGCAGCTCCTCTCAGGGTGTCCAAGAGACCCAGTACTTC. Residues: CASSSSQGVQETQYF. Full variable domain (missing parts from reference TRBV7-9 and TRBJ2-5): DTGVSQNPRHKITKRGQNVTFRCDPISEHNRLYWYRQTLGQGPEFLTYFQNEAQLEKSRLLSDRFSAERPKGSFSTLEIQRTEQGDSAMYLCASSSSQGVQETQYFGPGTRLLVL.

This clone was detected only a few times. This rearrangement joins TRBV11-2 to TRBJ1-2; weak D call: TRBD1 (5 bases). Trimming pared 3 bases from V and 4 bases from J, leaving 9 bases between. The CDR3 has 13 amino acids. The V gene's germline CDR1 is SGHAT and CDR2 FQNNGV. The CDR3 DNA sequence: TGTGCCAGCAGCTTGGGGACTGGCTATGGCTACACCTTC. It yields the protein CASSLGTGYGYTF.

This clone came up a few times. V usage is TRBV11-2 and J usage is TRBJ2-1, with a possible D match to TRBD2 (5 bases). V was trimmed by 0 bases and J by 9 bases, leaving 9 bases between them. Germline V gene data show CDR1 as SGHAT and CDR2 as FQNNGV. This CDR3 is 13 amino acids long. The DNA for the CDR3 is TGTGCCAGCAGCTTAGAGCCAGGACTTGAGCAGTTCTTC. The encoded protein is CASSLEPGLEQFF.

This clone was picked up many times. The CDR3 is CASSWEQGEETQYF. CDR3 bases: TGTGCCAGCAGTTGGGAACAGGGCGAAGAGACCCAGTACTTC. This chain links TRBV6-5 with TRBJ2-5, with D possibly TRBD1 on 6 matching bases. The germline CDR1 and CDR2 sequences are MNHEY and SVGAGI. V was shortened by 4 bases and J by 3 bases, with 12 bases between the two germline ends. The length of the CDR3 is 14 residues.

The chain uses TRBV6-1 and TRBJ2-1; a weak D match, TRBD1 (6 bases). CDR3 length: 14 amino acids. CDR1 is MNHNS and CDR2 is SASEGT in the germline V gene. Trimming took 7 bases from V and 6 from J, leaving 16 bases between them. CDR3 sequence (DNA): TGTGCCAGCAAACAGGGTAGGCCATTCAATGAGCAGTTCTTC. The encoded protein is CASKQGRPFNEQFF.

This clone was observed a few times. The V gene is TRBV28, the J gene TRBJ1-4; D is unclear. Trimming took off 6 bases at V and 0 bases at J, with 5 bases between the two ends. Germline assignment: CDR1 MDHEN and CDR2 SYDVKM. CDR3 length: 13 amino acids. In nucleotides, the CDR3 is TGTGCCAGCAGAGGAGCAACTAATGAAAAACTGTTTTTT. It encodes CASRGATNEKLFF.

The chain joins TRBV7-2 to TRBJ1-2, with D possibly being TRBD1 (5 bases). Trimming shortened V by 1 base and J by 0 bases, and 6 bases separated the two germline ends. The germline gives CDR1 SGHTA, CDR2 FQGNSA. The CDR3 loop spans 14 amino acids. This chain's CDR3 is CASSLGQSNYGYTF. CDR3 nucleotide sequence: TGTGCCAGCAGCTTAGGACAGTCTAACTATGGCTACACCTTC.

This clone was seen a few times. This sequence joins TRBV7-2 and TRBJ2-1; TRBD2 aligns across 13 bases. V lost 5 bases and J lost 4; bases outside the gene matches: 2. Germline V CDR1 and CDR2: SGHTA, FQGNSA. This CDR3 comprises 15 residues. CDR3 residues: CASSATSGRYNEQFF. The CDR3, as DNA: TGTGCCAGCAGCGCGACTAGCGGGAGGTACAATGAGCAGTTCTTC. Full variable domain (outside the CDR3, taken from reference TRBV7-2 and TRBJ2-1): GAGVSQSPSNKVTEKGKDVELRCDPISGHTALYWYRQSLGQGLEFLIYFQGNSAPDKSGLPSDRFSAERTGGSVSTLTIQRTQQEDSAVYLCASSATSGRYNEQFFGPGTRLTVL.

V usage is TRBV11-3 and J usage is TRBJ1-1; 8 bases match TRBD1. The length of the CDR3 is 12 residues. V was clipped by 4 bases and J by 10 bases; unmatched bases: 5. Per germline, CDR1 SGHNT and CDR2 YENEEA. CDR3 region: CASSSRTGRAFF. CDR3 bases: TGTGCCAGCAGCTCCCGGACAGGGAGAGCTTTCTTT.

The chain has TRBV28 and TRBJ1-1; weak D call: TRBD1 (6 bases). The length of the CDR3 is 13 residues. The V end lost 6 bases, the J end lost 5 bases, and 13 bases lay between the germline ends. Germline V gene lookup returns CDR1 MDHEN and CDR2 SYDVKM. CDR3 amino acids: CASRKQGLTEAFF. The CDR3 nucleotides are TGTGCCAGCAGGAAACAGGGTTTGACTGAAGCTTTCTTT.

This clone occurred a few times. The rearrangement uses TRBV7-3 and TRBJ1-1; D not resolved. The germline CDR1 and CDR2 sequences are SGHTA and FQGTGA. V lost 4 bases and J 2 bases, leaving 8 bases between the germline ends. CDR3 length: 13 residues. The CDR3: CASSSLLNTEAFF. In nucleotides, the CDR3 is TGTGCCAGCAGCTCCCTTTTAAACACTGAAGCTTTCTTT.

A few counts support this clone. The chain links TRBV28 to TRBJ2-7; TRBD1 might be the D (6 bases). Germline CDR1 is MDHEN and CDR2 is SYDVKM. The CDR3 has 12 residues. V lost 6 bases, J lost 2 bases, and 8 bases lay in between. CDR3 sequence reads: CASRRTAYEQYF. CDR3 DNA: TGTGCCAGCAGAAGGACAGCCTACGAGCAGTACTTC.

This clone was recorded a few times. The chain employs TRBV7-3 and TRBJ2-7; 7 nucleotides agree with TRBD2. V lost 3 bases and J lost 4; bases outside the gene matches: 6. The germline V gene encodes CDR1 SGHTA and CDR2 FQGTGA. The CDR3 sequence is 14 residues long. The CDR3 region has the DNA TGTGCCAGCAGCTTGGTCGGCGGGGGATACGAGCAGTACTTC. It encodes CASSLVGGGYEQYF.

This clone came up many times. CDR3 sequence reads: CASRAGQGRSPLHF. The CDR3, as DNA: TGTGCCAGCAGAGCCGGGCAGGGGAGATCACCCCTCCACTTT. The gene calls are TRBV28 and TRBJ1-6; possibly TRBD1 for D (6 bases). Germline V gene lookup returns CDR1 MDHEN and CDR2 SYDVKM. V lost 6 bases to trimming and J lost 10 bases, with 16 bases between them. This CDR3 is 14 amino acids long.

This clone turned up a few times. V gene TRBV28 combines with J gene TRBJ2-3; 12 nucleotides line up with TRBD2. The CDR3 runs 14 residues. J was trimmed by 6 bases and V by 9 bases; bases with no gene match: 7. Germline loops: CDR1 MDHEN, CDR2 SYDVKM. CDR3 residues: CASLAGGSIDTQYF. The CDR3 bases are TGTGCCAGTCTAGCGGGAGGGTCCATTGATACGCAGTATTTT.

The CDR3 is CASSLGHNTEAFF. CDR3 DNA: TGTGCCAGCAGCTTAGGACATAACACTGAAGCTTTCTTT. The gene calls are TRBV7-2 and TRBJ1-1; the D is unclear. In germline, CDR1 is SGHTA, CDR2 FQGNSA. The CDR3 runs to 13 residues. V lost 1 base and J lost 2, with 5 bases in between.